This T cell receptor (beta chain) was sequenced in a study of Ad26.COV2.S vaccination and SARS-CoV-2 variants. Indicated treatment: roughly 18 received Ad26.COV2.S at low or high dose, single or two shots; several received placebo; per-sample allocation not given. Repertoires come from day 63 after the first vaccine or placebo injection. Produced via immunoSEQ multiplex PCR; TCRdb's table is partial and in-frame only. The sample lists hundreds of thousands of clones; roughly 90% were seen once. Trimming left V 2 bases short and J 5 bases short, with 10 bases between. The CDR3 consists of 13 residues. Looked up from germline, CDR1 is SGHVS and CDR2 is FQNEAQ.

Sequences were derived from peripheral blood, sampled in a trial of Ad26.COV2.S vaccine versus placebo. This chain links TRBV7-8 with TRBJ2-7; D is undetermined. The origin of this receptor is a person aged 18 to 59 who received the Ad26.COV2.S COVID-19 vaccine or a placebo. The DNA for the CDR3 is TGTGCCAGCAGCTTAAATGTGGACCACGAGCAGTACTTC. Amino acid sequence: CASSLNVDHEQYF.